This TCR beta chain was captured by sequencing in a study of blood T cells in healthy people across ages (dated by TCRdb to 2014 to 2015). Context from the whole study: In model experiments, template switching captured roughly one uniquely barcoded TCR beta cDNA molecule for every two T cells. To track age-related changes in TCR beta repertoire diversity, the study relied on deep sequencing normalized with unique cDNA molecular identifiers. For two donors (one aged 18 to 30 and one aged 80 or older), the study analyzed two additional independent replicas of 1 million unique cDNA reads from the same blood draw. The donors were divided into four age groups: young (average around 15 years), middle-aged (about 40), aged (about 56) and long-lived (around 87). To avoid experimental bias, donors of different ages were spread randomly across the sequencing lanes.

V was cut back by 5 bases and J by 2 bases, leaving a gap of 13 bases between them. From a lookup of the germline V gene (reference sequence), CDR1 and CDR2 are SEHNR and FQNEAQ. Including the terminal cysteine and phenylalanine, the CDR3 comprises 15 residues. The kept DNA is CDR3 alone, 45 bases in frame from the first base. Systemically healthy Caucasian individuals from Russia, over 30 in total and aged about 6 to 90 years, were included as donors. Approximately 9.3 milliliters of peripheral blood were collected from each donor into EDTA-treated Vacutainer tubes. Ficoll-Paque density-gradient centrifugation was used to isolate PBMCs, with at least 7 million per sample. Total RNA, at least 6 micrograms per sample, was extracted from PBMCs with Trizol reagent. Naive CD45RAhigh/CD27high T cell percentages were measured by flow cytometry on a PBMC aliquot from every donor. Receptor libraries were prepared by 5' RACE. Instrument on record: Illumina HiSeq 2500. A second roughly 7 to 12 cycle PCR used a sample-barcoded 5' primer and a J-beta primer mix. Each TCR beta cDNA molecule received a unique molecular identifier from a template-switch 5' adaptor carrying 12 random nucleotides. Each sample yielded at least 2.5 million CDR3-containing paired-end reads. The Mint cDNA synthesis kit, primed by a TRBC-specific oligonucleotide, was used to synthesize first-strand cDNA from all RNA. Following uracil-DNA glycosylase treatment, all cDNA underwent a first 18-cycle PCR with the universal primers M1SS and BC2_uni_R. As for how the authors treated the data: Each sample was normalized by randomly selecting 1 million high-quality reads, each carrying a distinct molecular identifier. Instead of being binned into consensus sequences, reads with shared molecular identifiers were discarded. MiTCR, run with a Q25 quality threshold and the strictest error-elimination algorithm, handled CDR3 identification, clonotype clustering and error correction. A nonparametric unseen species model with Euler transformation was used to estimate a lower bound on total TCR beta diversity. TCRdb reworked the public reads: Q25 trimming with fastp, MiXCR clone assembly, productive beta chains retained. Rows with one shared CDR3 protein collapse into an entry with the most common genes and DNA. The V and J calls follow TCRdb's processing rather than the paper's. In all, the sample holds 1.2 million to 1.5 million distinct CDR3 sequences, and approximately 59% of those were seen once. In total, the top ten clones hold about 6.3% of the sample.

About this clonotype: Its specific antigen is unknown. Qualities for individual bases were not recorded, and no much larger clone is one base off.

Results the study describes overall, beyond this receptor: The percentage of naive T cells measured by flow cytometry correlated strongly with observed TCR beta diversity. As age increased, observed TCR beta diversity per million T cells dropped in a roughly linear way, and a significant reduction was already evident by age 40. Donor CMV infection status was unknown, potentially confounding age-related changes in expanded clonotypes. Total diversity estimates from one million sequenced T cells were considered lower bounds and underestimates. Since profiling was done on bulk unsorted PBMCs, naive and antigen-experienced compartments could not be conclusively compared. The long-lived group showed more naive CD4+ T cells, fewer expanded clones and increased TCR diversity than the aged group, suggesting age selection.

The sequence is built from TRBV7-9 and TRBJ1-5, and possibly TRBD1, on 5 matching bases. This TCR was sampled from a man younger than 35 in good health. The source material was blood. The CDR3 protein is CASSPGPAGNQPQHF. At the DNA level, the sequence is TGTGCCAGCAGCCCGGGACCGGCGGGCAATCAGCCCCAGCATTTT. With the portions outside the CDR3 filled from the reference TRBV7-9 and TRBJ1-5 genes, the complete variable region becomes DTGVSQNPRHKITKRGQNVTFRCDPISEHNRLYWYRQTLGQGPEFLTYFQNEAQLEKSRLLSDRFSAERPKGSFSTLEIQRTEQGDSAMYLCASSPGPAGNQPQHFGDGTRLSIL.